The 15 T cell receptor beta chains below all came from one sample that was sequenced in a study of identifying expanded T cells in peripheral blood. Clones were read by immunoSEQ multiplex PCR, and TCRdb kept only the in-frame ones, dropping some. The profile shows about 85,000 clones, approximately 91% of them singletons. Sequenced input: blood. The receptors originated from a person aged 18-70 years in good health.

This clone was seen a single time. The J gene is TRBJ1-1, the V gene TRBV11-2; D call uncertain. CDR1 is SGHAT and CDR2 is FQNNGV in the germline V gene. V gave up 1 base and J gave up 8 bases, with 17 bases separating them. The CDR3 is made up of 15 amino acids. The CDR3 DNA follows: TGTGCCAGCAGCTTAGGTGGCACGGAATGGGAGGAAGCTTTCTTT. Amino acids: CASSLGGTEWEEAFF.

This sequence joins TRBV5-1 and TRBJ2-5; D is ambiguous. This CDR3 region has 14 residues. Germline V lookup: CDR1 SGHRS, CDR2 YFSETQ. V lost 1 base and J 1 base, leaving 8 bases between the germline ends. CDR3 region: CASSLPGSQETQYF. Here the CDR3 DNA reads TGCGCCAGCAGCTTGCCCGGGTCCCAAGAGACCCAGTACTTC.

This rearrangement joins TRBV25-1 to TRBJ1-4, with a possible D match to TRBD1 (6 bases). Germline V gene lookup returns CDR1 MGHDK and CDR2 SYGVNS. The V end was cut by 5 bases, the J end by 0 bases, with 13 bases between. The length of the CDR3 is 16 residues. CDR3 protein: CASSFPPGATNEKLFF. The CDR3 nucleotides are TGTGCCAGCAGTTTTCCCCCAGGGGCAACTAATGAAAAACTGTTTTTT. Complete variable domain (other parts from reference TRBV25-1 and TRBJ1-4): EADIYQTPRYLVIGTGKKITLECSQTMGHDKMYWYQQDPGMELHLIHYSYGVNSTEKGDLSSESTVSRIRTEHFPLTLESARPSHTSQYLCASSFPPGATNEKLFFGSGTQLSVL.

This chain links TRBV27 with TRBJ1-4; 7 nucleotides match TRBD1. The length of the CDR3 is 14 residues. The V gene end was trimmed by 3 bases and the J gene end by 11 bases; junction bases not matched to a gene: 9. The germline gives CDR1 MNHEY, CDR2 SMNVEV (reference sequence). CDR3 DNA sequence: TGTGCCAGCAGTTTTGATTGGAGGGACAGCAAACTGTTTTTT. It is translated as CASSFDWRDSKLFF.

The chain recombines TRBV27 with TRBJ2-1; 8 nucleotides match TRBD2. V dropped 2 bases and J dropped 1; count of bases not matched to a gene: 1. The CDR3 has 15 residues. Germline CDR1 and CDR2: MNHEY and SMNVEV (reference sequence). CDR3 coding DNA: TGTGCCAGCAGTTTAGGGACTAGTTCCTACAATGAGCAGTTCTTC. As protein: CASSLGTSSYNEQFF.

V is TRBV11-1 and J is TRBJ2-1; TRBD2 agrees at 12 bases. Germline values: CDR1 SGHAT, CDR2 FQDESV (reference sequence). The CDR3 consists of 13 residues. Trimming cost V 5 bases and J 15 bases; bases outside gene matches: 8. The CDR3 sequence is CASSLTSGRPGFF. DNA for the CDR3: TGTGCCAGCAGCCTTACTAGCGGGAGGCCGGGGTTCTTC.

The chain recombines TRBV7-2 with TRBJ2-2, with D maybe TRBD2 (7 bases). CDR1 is SGHTA and CDR2 is FQGNSA in the germline V gene. V dropped 1 base and J dropped 3 bases, with 12 bases sitting between them. The CDR3 length is 16 residues. CDR3 nucleotides: TGTGCCAGCAGCTTAGTCGGGGGGCCCGACACCGGGGAGCTGTTTTTT. This codes for CASSLVGGPDTGELFF. Using reference TRBV7-2 and TRBJ2-2 for the parts outside the CDR3, the full variable domain is GAGVSQSPSNKVTEKGKDVELRCDPISGHTALYWYRQSLGQGLEFLIYFQGNSAPDKSGLPSDRFSAERTGGSVSTLTIQRTQQEDSAVYLCASSLVGGPDTGELFFGEGSRLTVL.

The chain has TRBV19 and TRBJ2-2; 9 nucleotides match TRBD1. Trimming at V came to 5 bases and at J to 4 bases, leaving 2 bases not matched to a gene. Germline assignment: CDR1 LNHDA and CDR2 SQIVND (reference sequence). The CDR3 length is 14 residues. CDR3 loop: CASSRQGGTGELFF. The CDR3 DNA sequence: TGTGCCAGTAGTCGACAGGGGGGCACCGGGGAGCTGTTTTTT.

V gene TRBV6-1 combines with J gene TRBJ1-2, with D unclear. The length of the CDR3 is 14 residues. Germline V gene sequence: CDR1 MNHNS, CDR2 SASEGT. With 2 bases removed from V and 1 base from J, the gap between germline ends came to 8 bases. For the CDR3, the DNA is TGTGCCAGCAGTGAAAACGGGGATAACTATGGCTACACCTTC. It codes for CASSENGDNYGYTF.

The rearrangement joins TRBV28 to TRBJ2-1; D is uncertain. The CDR3 extends over 12 amino acids. V was clipped by 5 bases and J by 4 bases, with 6 bases between them. Germline CDR1 is MDHEN and CDR2 is SYDVKM. The CDR3 sequence: CASSTLYNEQFF. CDR3 DNA: TGTGCCAGCAGTACCTTATACAATGAGCAGTTCTTC.

This rearrangement joins TRBV27 to TRBJ2-5, with D possibly called TRBD1 or TRBD2 (5 bases each). The CDR3 has 17 residues. Trimming removed 4 bases from V and 0 bases from J, with 18 bases in between. Germline CDR1 is MNHEY and CDR2 is SMNVEV (reference sequence). The CDR3 sequence: CASSYRGRGANQETQYF. CDR3 nucleotide sequence: TGTGCCAGCAGTTATAGGGGACGAGGGGCGAACCAAGAGACCCAGTACTTC.

This rearrangement joins TRBV5-6 to TRBJ2-5, with 8 bases fitting TRBD1. This CDR3 is built from 13 residues. Germline values: CDR1 SGHDT, CDR2 YYEEEE. The J segment lost 5 bases and the V segment lost 3 bases, leaving 3 bases of the junction unmatched. CDR3 DNA: TGTGCCAGCAGCTGGTGGACAGGGGAGACCCAGTACTTC. Translated: CASSWWTGETQYF.

This clone was picked up a small number of times. This chain connects TRBV28 to TRBJ1-5, with TRBD1 identical over 8 bases. Germline trimming cut 7 bases from V and 5 bases from J; bases unmatched to any gene: 7. Per the germline V gene, CDR1 is MDHEN and CDR2 is SYDVKM. The CDR3 length is 14 residues. The CDR3 nucleotides are TGTGCCAGCAACCAACAGGGGGAGTATCAGCCCCAGCATTTT. Protein product: CASNQQGEYQPQHF.

The chain combines TRBV19 with TRBJ2-7; the match to TRBD1 covers 8 bases. The CDR3 covers 15 residues. Germline V lookup: CDR1 LNHDA, CDR2 SQIVND (reference sequence). The junction had 12 bases not matched to a gene; V was cut back by 9 bases and J by 2 bases. In DNA form, the CDR3 reads TGTGCCAGCGGTGATACCGGGACAGGAACCTACGAGCAGTACTTC. It specifies CASGDTGTGTYEQYF.

The chain couples TRBV9 to TRBJ2-2; D may correspond to TRBD1 or TRBD2 (5 bases each). CDR1 and CDR2 from the germline V gene are SGDLS and YYNGEE. V lost 0 bases and J lost 6, with 15 bases in between. The CDR3 contains 16 residues. The CDR3 region is CASSVEPGMRAGELFF. CDR3 DNA: TGTGCCAGCAGCGTAGAGCCAGGGATGAGGGCCGGGGAGCTGTTTTTT.